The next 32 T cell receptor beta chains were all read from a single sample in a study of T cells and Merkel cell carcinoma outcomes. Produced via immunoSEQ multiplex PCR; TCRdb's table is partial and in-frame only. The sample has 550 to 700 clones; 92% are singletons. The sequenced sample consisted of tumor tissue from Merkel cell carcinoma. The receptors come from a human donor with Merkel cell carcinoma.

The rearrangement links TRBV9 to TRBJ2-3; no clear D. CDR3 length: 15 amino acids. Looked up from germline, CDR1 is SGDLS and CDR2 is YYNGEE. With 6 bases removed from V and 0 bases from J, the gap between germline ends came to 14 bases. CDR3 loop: CASTLTISSTDTQYF. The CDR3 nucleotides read TGTGCCAGCACCCTGACCATTAGCAGCACAGATACGCAGTATTTT.

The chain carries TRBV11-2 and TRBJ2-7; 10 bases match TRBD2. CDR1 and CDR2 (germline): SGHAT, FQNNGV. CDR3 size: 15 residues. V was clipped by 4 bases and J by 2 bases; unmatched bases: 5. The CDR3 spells CASSSGLAAAYEQYF. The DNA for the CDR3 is TGTGCCAGCAGCTCTGGACTAGCGGCAGCCTACGAGCAGTACTTC.

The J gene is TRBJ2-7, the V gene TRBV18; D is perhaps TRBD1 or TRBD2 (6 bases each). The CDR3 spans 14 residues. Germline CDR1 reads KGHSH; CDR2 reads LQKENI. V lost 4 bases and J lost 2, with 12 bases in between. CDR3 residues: CASSRGAVTYEQYF. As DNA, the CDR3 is TGTGCCAGCTCACGGGGGGCTGTAACCTACGAGCAGTACTTC.

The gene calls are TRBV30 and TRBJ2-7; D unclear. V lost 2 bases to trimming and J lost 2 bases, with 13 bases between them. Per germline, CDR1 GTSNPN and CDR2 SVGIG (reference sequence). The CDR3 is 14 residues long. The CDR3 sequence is CAWSIGYVPYEQYF. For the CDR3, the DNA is TGTGCCTGGAGTATTGGATATGTGCCCTACGAGCAGTACTTC.

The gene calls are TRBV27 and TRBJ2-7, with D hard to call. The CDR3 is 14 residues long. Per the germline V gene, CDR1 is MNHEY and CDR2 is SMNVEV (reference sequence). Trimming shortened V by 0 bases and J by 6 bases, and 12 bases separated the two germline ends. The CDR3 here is CASSLSYATGEQYF. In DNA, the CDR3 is TGTGCCAGCAGTTTATCTTACGCTACGGGCGAGCAGTACTTC.

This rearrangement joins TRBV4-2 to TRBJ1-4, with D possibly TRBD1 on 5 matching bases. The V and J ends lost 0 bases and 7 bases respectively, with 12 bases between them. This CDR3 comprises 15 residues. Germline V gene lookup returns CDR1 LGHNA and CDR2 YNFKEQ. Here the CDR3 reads CASSQDRGRGEKLFF. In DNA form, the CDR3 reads TGTGCCAGCAGCCAAGACCGGGGCCGGGGTGAAAAACTGTTTTTT.

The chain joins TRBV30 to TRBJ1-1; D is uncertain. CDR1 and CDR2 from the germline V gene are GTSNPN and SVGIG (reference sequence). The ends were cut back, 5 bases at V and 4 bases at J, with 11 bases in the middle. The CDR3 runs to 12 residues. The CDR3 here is CAWGGQITEAFF. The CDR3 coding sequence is TGTGCCTGGGGCGGTCAGATCACTGAAGCTTTCTTT.

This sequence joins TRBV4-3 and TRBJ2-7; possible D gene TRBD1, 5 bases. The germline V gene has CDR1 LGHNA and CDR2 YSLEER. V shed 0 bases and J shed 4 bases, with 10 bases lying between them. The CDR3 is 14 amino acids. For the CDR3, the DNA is TGCGCCAGCAGCCAAGATCTAGGGGCGTACGAGCAGTACTTC. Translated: CASSQDLGAYEQYF.

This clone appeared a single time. For the CDR3, the DNA is TGTGCCAGCAGCCATCACGACCTATATAGCAATCAGCCCCAGCATTTT. Amino acid sequence: CASSHHDLYSNQPQHF. V usage is TRBV7-9 and J usage is TRBJ1-5; no clear D gene. Trimming removed 5 bases from V and 0 bases from J, with 14 bases in between. Germline-derived CDR1 and CDR2 are SEHNR and FQNEAQ (reference sequence). The CDR3 runs 16 residues. Using reference TRBV7-9 and TRBJ1-5 for the parts outside the CDR3, the full variable domain is DTGVSQNPRHKITKRGQNVTFRCDPISEHNRLYWYRQTLGQGPEFLTYFQNEAQLEKSRLLSDRFSAERPKGSFSTLEIQRTEQGDSAMYLCASSHHDLYSNQPQHFGDGTRLSIL.

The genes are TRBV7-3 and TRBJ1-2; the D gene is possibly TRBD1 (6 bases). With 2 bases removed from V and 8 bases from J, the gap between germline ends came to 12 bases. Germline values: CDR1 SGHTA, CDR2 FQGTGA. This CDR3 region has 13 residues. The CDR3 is CASSLVQGRGYTF. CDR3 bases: TGTGCCAGCAGCTTAGTTCAGGGGAGAGGCTACACCTTC.

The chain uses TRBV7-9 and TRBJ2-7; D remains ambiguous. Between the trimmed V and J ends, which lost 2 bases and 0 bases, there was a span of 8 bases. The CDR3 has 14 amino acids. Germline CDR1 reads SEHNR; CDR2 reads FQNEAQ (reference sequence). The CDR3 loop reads CASSLRPRSYEQYV. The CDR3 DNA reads TGTGCCAGCAGCTTACGTCCCCGCTCCTACGAGCAGTACGTC.

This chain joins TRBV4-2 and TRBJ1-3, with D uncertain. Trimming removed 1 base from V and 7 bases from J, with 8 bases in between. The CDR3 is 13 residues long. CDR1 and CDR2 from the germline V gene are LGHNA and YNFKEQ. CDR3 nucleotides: TGTGCCAGCAGCCAAGGGGAGTTGAACACCATATATTTT. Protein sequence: CASSQGELNTIYF.

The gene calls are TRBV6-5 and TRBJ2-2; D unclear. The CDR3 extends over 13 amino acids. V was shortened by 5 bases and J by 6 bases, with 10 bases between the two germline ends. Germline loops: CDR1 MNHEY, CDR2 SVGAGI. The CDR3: CASSRNGAGELFF. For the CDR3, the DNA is TGTGCCAGCAGTCGTAATGGGGCCGGGGAGCTGTTTTTT.

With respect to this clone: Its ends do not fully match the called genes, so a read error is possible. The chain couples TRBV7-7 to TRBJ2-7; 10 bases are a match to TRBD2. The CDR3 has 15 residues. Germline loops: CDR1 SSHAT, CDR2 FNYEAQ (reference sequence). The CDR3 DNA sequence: TGTGCTAGCAGCTTGGGGACTAGCGCTACCTACGAGCAGTACTTC. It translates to CASSLGTSATYEQYF.

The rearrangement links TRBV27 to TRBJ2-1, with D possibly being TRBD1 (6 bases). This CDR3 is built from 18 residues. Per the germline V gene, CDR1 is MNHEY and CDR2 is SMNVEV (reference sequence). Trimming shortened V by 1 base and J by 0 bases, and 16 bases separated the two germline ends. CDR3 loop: CASSLFPTGTFSYNEQFF. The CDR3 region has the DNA TGTGCCAGCAGTTTATTCCCTACAGGGACGTTCTCCTACAATGAGCAGTTCTTC.

CDR3 protein: CASSTRTGATEAFF. The CDR3 DNA follows: TGTGCCAGTAGTACCCGGACAGGGGCCACTGAAGCTTTCTTT. V is TRBV19 and J is TRBJ1-1; 9 bases match TRBD1. The V segment lost 4 bases and the J segment 4 bases; nucleotides outside the gene matches: 4. The CDR3 totals 14 residues. From germline, CDR1 is LNHDA and CDR2 SQIVND (reference sequence).

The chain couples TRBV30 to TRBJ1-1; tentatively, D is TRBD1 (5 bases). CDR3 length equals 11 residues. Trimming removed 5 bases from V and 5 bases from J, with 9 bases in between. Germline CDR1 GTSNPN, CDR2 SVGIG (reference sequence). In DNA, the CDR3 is TGTGCCTGGGTCAGGGAGACTGAAGCTTTCTTT. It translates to CAWVRETEAFF.

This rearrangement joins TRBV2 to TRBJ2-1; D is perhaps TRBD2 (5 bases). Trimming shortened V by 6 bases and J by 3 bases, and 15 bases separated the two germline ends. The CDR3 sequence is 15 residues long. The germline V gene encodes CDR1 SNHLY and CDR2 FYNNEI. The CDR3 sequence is CASRDIRENYNEQFF. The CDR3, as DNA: TGTGCCAGCAGAGATATCCGGGAAAACTACAATGAGCAGTTCTTC.

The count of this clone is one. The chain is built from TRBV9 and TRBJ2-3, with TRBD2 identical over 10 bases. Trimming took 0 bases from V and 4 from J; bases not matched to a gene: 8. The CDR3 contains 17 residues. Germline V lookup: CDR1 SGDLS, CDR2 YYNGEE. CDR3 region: CASSVVPSGRGADTQYF. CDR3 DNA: TGTGCCAGCAGCGTAGTTCCCAGCGGGAGGGGGGCAGATACGCAGTATTTT.

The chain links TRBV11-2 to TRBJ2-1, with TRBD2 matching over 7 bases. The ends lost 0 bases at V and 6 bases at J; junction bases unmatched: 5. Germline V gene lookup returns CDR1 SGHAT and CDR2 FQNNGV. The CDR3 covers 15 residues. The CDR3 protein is CASSLDRASGNEQFF. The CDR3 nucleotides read TGTGCCAGCAGCTTAGATCGGGCTAGCGGCAATGAGCAGTTCTTC.

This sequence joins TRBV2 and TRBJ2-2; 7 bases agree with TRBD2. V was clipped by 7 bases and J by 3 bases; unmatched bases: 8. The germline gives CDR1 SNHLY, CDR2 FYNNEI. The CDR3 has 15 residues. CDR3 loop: CASTWGGLYTGELFF. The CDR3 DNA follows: TGTGCCAGCACTTGGGGGGGACTATACACCGGGGAGCTGTTTTTT.

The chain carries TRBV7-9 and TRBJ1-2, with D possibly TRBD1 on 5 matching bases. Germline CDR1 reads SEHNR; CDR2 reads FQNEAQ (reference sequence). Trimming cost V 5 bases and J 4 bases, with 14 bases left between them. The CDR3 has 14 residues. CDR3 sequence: CASSQRDVFYGYTF. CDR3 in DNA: TGTGCCAGCAGCCAACGGGACGTATTCTATGGCTACACCTTC.

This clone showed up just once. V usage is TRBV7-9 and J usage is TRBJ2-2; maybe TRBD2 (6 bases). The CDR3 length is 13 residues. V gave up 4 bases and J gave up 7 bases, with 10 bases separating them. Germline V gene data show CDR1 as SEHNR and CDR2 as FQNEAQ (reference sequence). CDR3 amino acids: CASSSAGIGELFF. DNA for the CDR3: TGTGCCAGCAGCTCGGCGGGGATCGGGGAGCTGTTTTTT.

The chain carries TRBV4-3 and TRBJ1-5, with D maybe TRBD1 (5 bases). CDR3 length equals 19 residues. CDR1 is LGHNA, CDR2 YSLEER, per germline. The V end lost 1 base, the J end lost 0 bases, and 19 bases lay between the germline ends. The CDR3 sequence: CASSQGHRSNMGSNQPQHF. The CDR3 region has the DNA TGCGCCAGCAGCCAAGGTCACAGGAGTAATATGGGTAGCAATCAGCCCCAGCATTTT.

This chain's CDR3 is CAWSVGLTGELFF. In nucleotides, the CDR3 is TGTGCCTGGAGTGTTGGGTTAACCGGGGAGCTGTTTTTT. This chain links TRBV30 with TRBJ2-2; D not resolved. The CDR3 length is 13 residues. The germline V gene has CDR1 GTSNPN and CDR2 SVGIG (reference sequence). V was clipped by 0 bases and J by 5 bases, with 7 bases between them. Complete variable domain (other parts from reference TRBV30 and TRBJ2-2): SQTIHQWPATLVQPVGSPLSLECTVEGTSNPNLYWYRQAAGRGLQLLFYSVGIGQISSEVPQNLSASRPQDRQFILSSKKLLLSDSGFYLCAWSVGLTGELFFGEGSRLTVL.

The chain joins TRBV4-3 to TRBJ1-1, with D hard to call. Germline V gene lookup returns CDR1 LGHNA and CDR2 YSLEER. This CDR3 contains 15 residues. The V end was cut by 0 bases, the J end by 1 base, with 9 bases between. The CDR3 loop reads CASSQDLGPNTEAFF. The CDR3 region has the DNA TGCGCCAGCAGCCAAGATCTAGGACCGAACACTGAAGCTTTCTTT.

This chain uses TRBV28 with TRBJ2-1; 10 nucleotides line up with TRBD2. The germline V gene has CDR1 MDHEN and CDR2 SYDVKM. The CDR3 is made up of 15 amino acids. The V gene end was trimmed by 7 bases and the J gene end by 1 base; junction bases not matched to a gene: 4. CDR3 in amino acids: CASTRAGGSYNEQFF. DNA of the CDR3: TGTGCCAGCACTCGAGCGGGAGGGTCCTACAATGAGCAGTTCTTC.

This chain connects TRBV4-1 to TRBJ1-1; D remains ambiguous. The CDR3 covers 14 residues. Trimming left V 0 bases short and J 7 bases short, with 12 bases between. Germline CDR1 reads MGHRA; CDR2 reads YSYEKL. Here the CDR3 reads CASSQDLKGLEAFF. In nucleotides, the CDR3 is TGCGCCAGCAGCCAAGATTTAAAAGGTCTTGAAGCTTTCTTT.

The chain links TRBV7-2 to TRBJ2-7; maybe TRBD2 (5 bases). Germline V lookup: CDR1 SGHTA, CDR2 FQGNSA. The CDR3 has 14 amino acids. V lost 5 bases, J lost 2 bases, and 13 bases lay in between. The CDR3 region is CASSLELGTYEQYF. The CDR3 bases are TGTGCCAGCAGCCTAGAACTAGGAACCTACGAGCAGTACTTC.

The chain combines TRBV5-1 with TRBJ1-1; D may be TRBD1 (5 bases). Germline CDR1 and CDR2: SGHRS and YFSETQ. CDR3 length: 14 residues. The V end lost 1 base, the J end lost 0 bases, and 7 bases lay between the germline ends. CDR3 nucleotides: TGCGCCAGCAGCTTGCGGGGGATGAACACTGAAGCTTTCTTT. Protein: CASSLRGMNTEAFF.

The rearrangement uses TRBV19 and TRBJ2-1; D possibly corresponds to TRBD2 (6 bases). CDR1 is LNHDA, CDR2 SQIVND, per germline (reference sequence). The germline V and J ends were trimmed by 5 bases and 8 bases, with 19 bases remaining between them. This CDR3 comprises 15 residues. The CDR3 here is CASSPWGVPLDEQFF. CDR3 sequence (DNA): TGTGCCAGTAGTCCCTGGGGGGTGCCGTTAGATGAGCAGTTCTTC.

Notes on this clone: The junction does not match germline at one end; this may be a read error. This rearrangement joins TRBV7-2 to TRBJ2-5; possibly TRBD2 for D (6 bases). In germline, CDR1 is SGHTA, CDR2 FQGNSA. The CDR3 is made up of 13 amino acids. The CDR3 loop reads CASSLSGTAAPHF. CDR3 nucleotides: TGTGCCAGCAGCTTAAGTGGGACTGCCGCCCCCCACTTC.